The 26 T cell receptor beta chains listed next were all sequenced from one sample in a study of chemoradiotherapy in HPV16-positive cancers. The assay was immunoSEQ multiplex PCR, and TCRdb's table has in-frame clones only and misses some. The table records approximately 12,000 clones, about 88% of them present only once. The starting material was blood, obtained from a patient who underwent chemoradiotherapy. These receptors came from a human donor with HPV-associated anogenital cancer.

The chain couples TRBV7-9 to TRBJ2-5, with no clear D. Germline V gene sequence: CDR1 SEHNR, CDR2 FQNEAQ (reference sequence). Trimming took off 1 base at V and 3 bases at J, with 15 bases between the two ends. This CDR3 region has 16 residues. The chain's CDR3 is CASSLEVGRAEETQYF. The CDR3 bases are TGTGCCAGCAGCTTAGAGGTTGGACGGGCCGAAGAGACCCAGTACTTC.

CDR3 region: CASSPGGTRVKNIQYF. The CDR3 DNA reads as TGTGCCAGTAGCCCAGGGGGGACTAGGGTCAAAAACATTCAGTACTTC. The genes are TRBV19 and TRBJ2-4; possible D gene TRBD2, 8 bases. CDR3 length equals 16 residues. With 6 bases removed from V and 3 bases from J, the gap between germline ends came to 18 bases. Germline V lookup: CDR1 LNHDA, CDR2 SQIVND (reference sequence).

This clone was seen only a few times. The chain uses TRBV6-4 and TRBJ2-3; D could derive from TRBD1 or TRBD2 (5 bases each). The germline V and J ends were trimmed by 4 bases and 0 bases, with 11 bases remaining between them. The CDR3 is 15 residues long. CDR1 MRHNA and CDR2 SNTAGT come from the germline V gene. CDR3 sequence reads: CASSGGVASTDTQYF. DNA of the CDR3: TGTGCCAGCAGTGGAGGGGTAGCTAGCACAGATACGCAGTATTTT.

The chain is built from TRBV6-1 and TRBJ1-2, with TRBD1 identical over 8 bases. Germline V gives CDR1 MNHNS, CDR2 SASEGT. The CDR3 covers 13 residues. The J segment lost 8 bases and the V segment lost 11 bases, leaving 13 bases of the junction unmatched. The CDR3 sequence: CAAIDRGRRGYTF. DNA of the CDR3: TGTGCCGCTATCGACAGGGGCCGGCGGGGCTACACCTTC.

The chain combines TRBV27 with TRBJ2-2; 8 positions agree with TRBD1. The germline gives CDR1 MNHEY, CDR2 SMNVEV (reference sequence). J lost 6 bases, V lost 5 bases, and 26 bases had no gene match. This CDR3 is built from 21 residues. CDR3: CASSPGTGQGPNPDTSGELFF. The CDR3 nucleotides read TGTGCCAGCAGTCCCGGGACAGGCCAGGGACCAAACCCTGACACGTCCGGGGAGCTGTTTTTT.

This chain connects TRBV18 to TRBJ2-2; TRBD2 matches at 8 bases. Trimming took 6 bases from V and 3 from J; bases not matched to a gene: 9. The germline V gene has CDR1 KGHSH and CDR2 LQKENI. This CDR3 has 16 amino acids. The CDR3 reads CASSRPSGGHTGELFF. The CDR3 nucleotides read TGTGCCAGCTCGCGGCCCAGCGGGGGTCACACCGGGGAGCTGTTTTTT. Based on the CDR3 plus reference TRBV18 and TRBJ2-2, the full variable domain is NAGVMQNPRHLVRRRGQEARLRCSPMKGHSHVYWYRQLPEEGLKFMVYLQKENIIDESGMPKERFSAEFPKEGPSILRIQQVVRGDSAAYFCASSRPSGGHTGELFFGEGSRLTVL.

This sequence joins TRBV2 and TRBJ1-6; D might be TRBD1 (5 bases). Trimming left V 0 bases short and J 8 bases short, with 14 bases between. The CDR3 runs 16 residues. In germline, CDR1 is SNHLY, CDR2 FYNNEI. The CDR3 loop reads CASSEAFVVGDSPLHF. CDR3 nucleotides: TGTGCCAGCAGTGAAGCGTTTGTCGTAGGGGATTCACCCCTCCACTTT.

The chain links TRBV2 to TRBJ2-5; TRBD2 matches 7 bases. CDR1 SNHLY and CDR2 FYNNEI come from the germline V gene. The CDR3 is 13 residues long. J gave up 3 bases and V 8 bases, and 6 bases lay outside the gene matches. CDR3: CASGGDFEETQYF. CDR3 in DNA: TGTGCCAGCGGGGGGGACTTCGAAGAGACCCAGTACTTC.

V usage is TRBV7-9 and J usage is TRBJ2-1, with a weak D call TRBD1 (5 bases). The CDR3 consists of 15 residues. Germline assignment: CDR1 SEHNR and CDR2 FQNEAQ (reference sequence). Trimming pared 2 bases from V and 4 bases from J, leaving 12 bases between. The CDR3 loop reads CASSLYQGKYNEQFF. For the CDR3, the DNA is TGTGCCAGCAGCTTATATCAGGGAAAATACAATGAGCAGTTCTTC.

The chain has TRBV27 and TRBJ1-2; TRBD1 is a possible D gene (5 bases). The V gene lost 4 bases and the J gene lost 10 bases, with 13 bases spanning the gap. Germline V lookup: CDR1 MNHEY, CDR2 SMNVEV (reference sequence). CDR3 length: 12 residues. CDR3 DNA sequence: TGTGCCAGCAGTTCTACCAGGGAACCCTACACCTTC. Amino acid sequence: CASSSTREPYTF.

V is TRBV6-4 and J is TRBJ2-3; the match to TRBD2 covers 9 bases. The CDR3 contains 16 residues. The V gene end was trimmed by 6 bases and the J gene end by 4 bases; junction bases not matched to a gene: 11. CDR1 is MRHNA, CDR2 SNTAGT, per germline. CDR3 sequence (DNA): TGTGCCAGCAGCGAGACCAGCGGGGGGAAGGCAGATACGCAGTATTTT. This gives the protein CASSETSGGKADTQYF.

This chain joins TRBV10-1 and TRBJ1-2; no clear D gene. V was pared by 9 bases and J by 6 bases, with 14 bases between. The CDR3 has 12 residues. The germline CDR1 and CDR2 sequences are WNHNN and SYGVQD (reference sequence). CDR3 coding DNA: TGCGCCAGTCTCCGGGATCCCCATGGCTACACCTTC. It yields the protein CASLRDPHGYTF.

This clone was counted a single time. The CDR3: CASSDNQGPQDEQFF. For the CDR3, the DNA is TGTGCCAGCAGCGATAACCAGGGGCCCCAAGATGAGCAGTTCTTC. The chain has TRBV9 and TRBJ2-1; D perhaps matches TRBD1 (6 bases). The CDR3 consists of 15 residues. The ends were cut back, 3 bases at V and 8 bases at J, with 18 bases in the middle. Germline CDR1 SGDLS, CDR2 YYNGEE.

The gene calls are TRBV29-1 and TRBJ2-3; D remains ambiguous. Germline assignment: CDR1 SQVTM and CDR2 ANQGSEA. The V end lost 7 bases, the J end lost 0 bases, and 26 bases lay between the germline ends. The CDR3 is 18 residues long. The CDR3 DNA follows: TGCAGCGGTTCAGCACAGAAGGGCGGACCCTCTAGCACAGATACGCAGTATTTT. Translated, it gives CSGSAQKGGPSSTDTQYF.

This clone has just one count. V usage is TRBV7-8 and J usage is TRBJ2-1; TRBD1 might be the D (6 bases). Germline V lookup: CDR1 SGHVS, CDR2 FQNEAQ. The CDR3 sequence is 14 residues long. Trimming cost V 6 bases and J 5 bases, with 14 bases left between them. The DNA for the CDR3 is TGTGCCAGCAGGTCGCAGGGGAGTAACAATGAGCAGTTCTTC. Translated: CASRSQGSNNEQFF.

The chain uses TRBV15 and TRBJ1-1; perhaps TRBD1 as D (5 bases). From germline, CDR1 is LNHNV and CDR2 YYDKDF (reference sequence). V lost 8 bases, J lost 1 base, and 5 bases lay in between. The CDR3 spans 11 residues. CDR3: CATGQNTEAFF. In DNA form, the CDR3 reads TGTGCCACCGGACAGAACACTGAAGCTTTCTTT.

The chain joins TRBV5-1 to TRBJ2-3, with TRBD2 identical over 10 bases. The CDR3 consists of 15 residues. Germline V gene data show CDR1 as SGHRS and CDR2 as YFSETQ. Trimming at V came to 1 base and at J to 4 bases, leaving 3 bases not matched to a gene. This CDR3 reads CASSLRGLASDTQYF. The CDR3, as DNA: TGCGCCAGCAGCTTGAGGGGACTAGCGTCAGATACGCAGTATTTT.

This chain links TRBV7-2 with TRBJ1-2; tentatively, D is TRBD1 (5 bases). The CDR3 is 15 residues long. CDR1 SGHTA and CDR2 FQGNSA come from the germline V gene. V lost 4 bases, J lost 7 bases, and 19 bases lay in between. CDR3 sequence (DNA): TGTGCCAGCAGCTACTCGCGGGGGGTTGAGGGTGGCTACACCTTC. This translates into CASSYSRGVEGGYTF. The whole variable domain, remainder taken from reference TRBV7-2 and TRBJ1-2, is GAGVSQSPSNKVTEKGKDVELRCDPISGHTALYWYRQSLGQGLEFLIYFQGNSAPDKSGLPSDRFSAERTGGSVSTLTIQRTQQEDSAVYLCASSYSRGVEGGYTFGSGTRLTVV.

The chain couples TRBV18 to TRBJ1-1, with D tentatively TRBD1 (6 bases). Germline CDR1 is KGHSH and CDR2 is LQKENI. There are 14 residues in the CDR3. V lost 3 bases, J lost 3 bases, and 11 bases lay in between. CDR3 sequence (DNA): TGTGCCAGCTCACCGTTACAGGGTTACACTGAAGCTTTCTTT. This translates into CASSPLQGYTEAFF.

The V and J genes are TRBV11-3 and TRBJ1-2; D gene unclear. The CDR3 covers 13 residues. In germline, CDR1 is SGHNT, CDR2 YENEEA. Trimming left V 2 bases short and J 5 bases short, with 9 bases between. This CDR3 reads CASSLHGEYGYTF. The CDR3 DNA reads TGTGCCAGCAGCTTACACGGTGAATATGGCTACACCTTC.

The rearrangement links TRBV2 to TRBJ2-5; possible D gene TRBD2, 6 bases. CDR3 length: 13 amino acids. V lost 6 bases, J lost 9 bases, and 17 bases lay in between. Germline lookup yields CDR1 SNHLY and CDR2 FYNNEI. CDR3 residues: CASSGGTLEAQYF. CDR3 in DNA: TGTGCCAGCAGCGGGGGAACCCTCGAAGCCCAGTACTTC.

The V and J genes are TRBV4-1 and TRBJ1-4, with D unresolved. CDR1 is MGHRA and CDR2 is YSYEKL in the germline V gene. This CDR3 is built from 12 residues. V lost 1 base and J lost 15, with 12 bases in between. The CDR3 spells CASSQVGVSLFF. CDR3 DNA sequence: TGCGCCAGCAGCCAAGTGGGCGTCAGTTTGTTTTTT.

V gene TRBV2 combines with J gene TRBJ1-2; D might be TRBD1 (5 bases). CDR1 and CDR2 from the germline V gene are SNHLY and FYNNEI. CDR3 length: 12 amino acids. Trimming shortened V by 8 bases and J by 4 bases, and 11 bases separated the two germline ends. CDR3 region: CASSDSIYGYTF. CDR3 sequence (DNA): TGTGCCAGCTCAGACAGCATCTATGGCTACACCTTC.

V and J are TRBV28 and TRBJ2-2; 9 nucleotides match TRBD1. This CDR3 spans 17 amino acids. Germline V gives CDR1 MDHEN, CDR2 SYDVKM. The ends lost 2 bases at V and 7 bases at J; junction bases unmatched: 11. CDR3 DNA: TGTGCCAGCAGTTTAACTCTGGGGACAGGGTATATCGGGGAGCTGTTTTTT. Translation gives CASSLTLGTGYIGELFF.

V gene TRBV5-1 combines with J gene TRBJ2-7; 12 bases are a match to TRBD1. V lost 2 bases and J lost 4; bases outside the gene matches: 4. The CDR3 length is 15 residues. Germline V gene lookup returns CDR1 SGHRS and CDR2 YFSETQ. CDR3 residues: CASSFGTGGKYEQYV. The CDR3 bases are TGCGCCAGCAGCTTCGGGACAGGGGGCAAGTACGAGCAGTACGTC.

CDR3 in DNA: TGTGCCAGCAGTTTTGACAGTAAGGGCCAGCCCCAGCATTTT. This sequence encodes CASSFDSKGQPQHF. This rearrangement joins TRBV11-2 to TRBJ1-5; possible D gene TRBD1, 5 bases. V lost 6 bases and J 7 bases, leaving 16 bases between the germline ends. The CDR3 consists of 14 residues. CDR1 SGHAT and CDR2 FQNNGV come from the germline V gene.